This TCR beta chain appears in the sequencing data of a study of human T cells and chemical hapten exposure. Whole-study context: All through the approximately 24-week study, the scalp of each patient received diphenylcyclopropenone doses weekly.

The time point is: patch test 2, 6 weeks after DPC sensitization. Treatment specified: therapeutic diphenylcyclopropenone sensitization with weekly scalp DPC. Non-pregnant alopecia patients aged 18 to 70, suitable for DPC therapy. TCRdb fed the RACE reads into MiXCR, producing one record per CDR3 protein. The sample contains approximately 84,000 distinct CDR3 sequences, about 9.4% of which appear only once. CDR1 is MNHEY, CDR2 SVGAGI, per germline. The CDR3 is 14 amino acids. V was cut by 6 bases and J by 8 bases, with 16 bases left in between. This clonotype was observed at least ten times. The rearrangement uses TRBV6-5 and TRBJ1-4; D is unclear. Sequenced here: whole blood, sampled in connection with sensitization to the hapten diphenylcyclopropenone (DPC). This sequence originates from a woman aged 30 to 39 with alopecia areata. Some clones in this sample may be carry-over from other donors' samples. The CDR3 nucleotides read TGTGCCAGCAGCAACCGTCTACTGGGGGAAAAACTGTTTTTT. Translation gives CASSNRLLGEKLFF.